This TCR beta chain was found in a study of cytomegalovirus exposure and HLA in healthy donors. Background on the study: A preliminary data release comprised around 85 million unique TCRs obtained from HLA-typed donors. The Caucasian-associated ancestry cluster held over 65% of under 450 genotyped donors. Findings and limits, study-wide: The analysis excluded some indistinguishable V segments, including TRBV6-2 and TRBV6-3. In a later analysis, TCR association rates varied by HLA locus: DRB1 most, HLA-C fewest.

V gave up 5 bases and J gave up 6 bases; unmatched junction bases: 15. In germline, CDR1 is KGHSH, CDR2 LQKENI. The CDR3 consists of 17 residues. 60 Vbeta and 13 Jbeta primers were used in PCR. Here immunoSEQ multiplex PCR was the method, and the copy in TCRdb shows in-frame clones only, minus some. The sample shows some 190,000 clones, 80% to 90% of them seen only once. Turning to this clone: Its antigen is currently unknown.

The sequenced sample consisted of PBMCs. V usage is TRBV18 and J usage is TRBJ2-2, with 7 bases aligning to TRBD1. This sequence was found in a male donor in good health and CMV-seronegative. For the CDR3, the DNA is TGTGCCAGCTCAGCGAATCTCGACAGGGACGGCCCCGGGGAGCTGTTTTTT. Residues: CASSANLDRDGPGELFF.